These 13 T cell receptor beta chains came from one sample sequenced in a study of OX40 agonist ivuxolimab in advanced cancers. Data came from immunoSEQ multiplex PCR; TCRdb stores just in-frame clones and leaves some out. This table holds about 84,000 clones, 80% to 95% found once. The starting material was CD4+ or CD8+ T cells sorted from blood, obtained in a trial of the OX40 agonist ivuxolimab. The receptors come from an adult with an advanced solid tumor such as melanoma, head and neck, liver or kidney cancer.

V is TRBV5-1 and J is TRBJ1-2, with D perhaps matching TRBD1 (5 bases). Germline V gives CDR1 SGHRS, CDR2 YFSETQ. This CDR3 has 14 residues. V gave up 10 bases and J gave up 2 bases, with 18 bases separating them. CDR3 sequence (DNA): TGCGCCTCCAGGCTGGAGGGGCCCAACTATGGCTACACCTTC. It yields the protein CASRLEGPNYGYTF.

The chain couples TRBV19 to TRBJ1-5; D ambiguous. The CDR3 loop spans 14 amino acids. Trimming left V 1 base short and J 11 bases short, with 15 bases between. The germline V gene has CDR1 LNHDA and CDR2 SQIVND (reference sequence). Written as DNA, the CDR3 is TGTGCCAGTAGTATAGTTAAGTCGGCGGGGTCCCAGCATTTT. This encodes CASSIVKSAGSQHF.

This clone has just one count. V is TRBV18 and J is TRBJ1-4; TRBD1 aligns across 7 bases. Germline V gives CDR1 KGHSH, CDR2 LQKENI. The CDR3 has 15 amino acids. V was pared by 5 bases and J by 1 base, with 4 bases of the junction left unmatched. The CDR3 DNA reads TGTGCCAGCTCATCGCGACAGGGAACTAATGAAAAACTGTTTTTT. Translating gives CASSSRQGTNEKLFF.

This clone appeared a single time. CDR3 region: CASSQGQGALRGEKLFF. The DNA of the CDR3 is TGTGCCAGCAGCCAGGGACAGGGAGCTTTAAGAGGTGAAAAACTGTTTTTT. J is TRBJ1-4 and V is TRBV5-8; TRBD1 aligns across 9 bases. Germline assignment: CDR1 SGHTS and CDR2 YDEGEE. This CDR3 is built from 17 residues. Unmatched junction bases numbered 14, after V lost 4 bases and J lost 7 bases.

The chain joins TRBV7-2 to TRBJ2-7; 9 bases match TRBD1. After removal of 1 base from V and 5 bases from J, the junction contained 3 bases not matched to a gene. CDR1 SGHTA and CDR2 FQGNSA come from the germline V gene. The CDR3 length is 14 residues. CDR3 sequence: CASSLGTGVHEQYF. For the CDR3, the DNA is TGTGCCAGCAGCTTAGGGACAGGGGTACACGAGCAGTACTTC.

V is TRBV6-5 and J is TRBJ2-4; D is possibly TRBD2 (6 bases). Germline CDR1 and CDR2: MNHEY and SVGAGI. V lost 2 bases to trimming and J lost 0 bases, with 8 bases between them. This CDR3 is 15 amino acids long. DNA of the CDR3: TGTGCCAGCAGTTACGGGGGGTTAGCCAAAAACATTCAGTACTTC. Encoded protein: CASSYGGLAKNIQYF.

The CDR3 coding sequence is TGTGCCAGCCGAGGTCCGGGGAACACTGAAGCTTTCTTT. The encoded protein is CASRGPGNTEAFF. The gene calls are TRBV28 and TRBJ1-1; D ambiguous. Trimming pared 8 bases from V and 1 base from J, leaving 11 bases between. In germline, CDR1 is MDHEN, CDR2 SYDVKM. This CDR3 spans 13 amino acids.

The rearrangement links TRBV27 to TRBJ2-7; 8 bases agree with TRBD2. With 4 bases clipped from V and 6 bases from J, the junction kept 11 bases outside the gene matches. The CDR3 sequence is 15 residues long. Germline loops: CDR1 MNHEY, CDR2 SMNVEV (reference sequence). The CDR3 DNA is TGTGCCAGCAGTTCCCCCGGGCGGGGGGCGGGCGAGCAGTACTTC. This sequence encodes CASSSPGRGAGEQYF.

This clone was detected only once. The J gene is TRBJ2-5, the V gene TRBV28; 10 positions agree with TRBD2. The CDR3 runs to 16 residues. Germline CDR1 and CDR2: MDHEN and SYDVKM. Trimming took 6 bases from V and 5 from J; bases not matched to a gene: 12. The DNA of the CDR3 is TGTGCCAGCAGAAATATGCAAGCGGGAGGGGTGGAGACCCAGTACTTC. Its translation is CASRNMQAGGVETQYF.

The chain employs TRBV21-1 and TRBJ2-5; the DNA was not compared with TRBD2, the D call given in the table. TRBV21-1 is shown as a pseudogene. CDR3 length equals 21 residues. In DNA form, the CDR3 reads TGTGCCAGCAGCAAAGGAGCGGAATGGAGGGGAGCTACGGCCGGGGTAGAGACCCAGTACTTC. Its translation is CASSKGAEWRGATAGVETQYF.

This clone was detected a few times. This chain uses TRBV7-9 with TRBJ1-5; D uncertain. Germline loops: CDR1 SEHNR, CDR2 FQNEAQ (reference sequence). This CDR3 is 13 amino acids long. V dropped 5 bases and J dropped 4 bases, with 9 bases sitting between them. The CDR3 DNA is TGTGCCAGCAGCCTAAGCATAAATCAGCCCCAGCATTTT. Amino acid sequence: CASSLSINQPQHF.

The chain links TRBV5-6 to TRBJ2-2, with D perhaps matching TRBD2 (6 bases). The CDR3 extends over 15 amino acids. In germline, CDR1 is SGHDT, CDR2 YYEEEE. Trimming cost V 4 bases and J 1 base, with 11 bases left between them. CDR3: CASSRGTVNTGELFF. The CDR3 bases are TGTGCCAGCAGCCGCGGGACGGTGAACACCGGGGAGCTGTTTTTT.

The chain combines TRBV6-6 with TRBJ2-5, with a possible D match to TRBD2 (6 bases). V was cut by 5 bases and J by 0 bases, with 10 bases left in between. Germline V lookup: CDR1 MNHNY, CDR2 SVGAGI (reference sequence). CDR3 length: 14 residues. This chain's CDR3 is CASSRERDQETQYF. The CDR3 region has the DNA TGTGCCAGCAGTAGAGAGCGGGACCAAGAGACCCAGTACTTC.